This T cell receptor (beta chain) was identified during a study of blood T cell repertoires in COVID-19. Study information: Samples of COVID-19 (acute and convalescent) were obtained from the United States, Italy and Spain.

Participant reports of clinical history set cohort assignment. Clones were read by immunoSEQ multiplex PCR, and TCRdb kept only the in-frame ones, dropping some. The sample has approximately 230,000 clones, roughly 90% seen once. The sequence was collected from a woman in her twenties or thirties with acute COVID-19. Input material: PBMCs or T cells enriched from blood (not recorded which).

The CDR3 DNA is TGTGCCAGCAGCCGCACTAGCGTTCCCGGGGAGCTGTTTTTT. Translated: CASSRTSVPGELFF. The chain employs TRBV6-4 and TRBJ2-2; 7 nucleotides line up with TRBD2. The CDR3 totals 14 residues. Germline V lookup: CDR1 MRHNA, CDR2 SNTAGT. J gave up 6 bases and V 6 bases, and 7 bases lay outside the gene matches.